This T cell receptor beta chain emerged from a study of identical twins. TCRdb re-analysed the 5' RACE reads in MiXCR, keeping a single row per CDR3 protein. The sample lists about 500,000 distinct CDR3 sequences, around an eighth occurring once. This clonotype showed up just a few times. The antigen is undetermined. The study's findings and limits: Excess low generation probability was seen in twin-shared out-of-frame alpha sequences. Fewer insertions marked abundant cord blood beta clonotypes; young adult naive trended weakly, memory not at all. Zero-insertion analyses could be partly confounded by invariant MAIT and iNKT cells.

The V gene lost 4 bases and the J gene lost 3 bases, with 6 bases spanning the gap. Germline V lookup: CDR1 DFQATT, CDR2 SNEGSKA (reference sequence). This CDR3 has 12 amino acids. These same data were also listed under a study on yellow fever vaccine responses in identical twins.

The clonotype originates from a woman under 30 in good health. The gene calls are TRBV20-1 and TRBJ1-4; D possibly corresponds to TRBD1 (5 bases). The sequenced material came from CD4+ T cells sorted from blood. This CDR3 is CSATTANEKLFF. CDR3 DNA: TGCAGTGCTACGACAGCTAATGAAAAACTGTTTTTT.